The sequence of this T cell receptor (beta chain) was determined in a study of blood T cell repertoires in COVID-19. Repertoires were generated with immunoSEQ multiplex PCR, while TCRdb's copy carries only in-frame clones and drops some. The sample has a few hundred thousand clones, over 75% seen once; the top ten hold 1%. The CDR3 runs to 17 residues. Germline values: CDR1 SNHLY, CDR2 FYNNEI. Trimming removed 6 bases from V and 5 bases from J; junction bases left unmatched: 14. The chain carries TRBV2 and TRBJ1-4; 8 positions agree with TRBD1. The source is a man over 45 with active or convalescent COVID-19. Sample: peripheral blood. CDR3 loop: CASRDFSDRVANEKLFF. In DNA form, the CDR3 reads TGTGCCAGCAGAGATTTTTCGGACAGGGTTGCGAATGAAAAACTGTTTTTT.